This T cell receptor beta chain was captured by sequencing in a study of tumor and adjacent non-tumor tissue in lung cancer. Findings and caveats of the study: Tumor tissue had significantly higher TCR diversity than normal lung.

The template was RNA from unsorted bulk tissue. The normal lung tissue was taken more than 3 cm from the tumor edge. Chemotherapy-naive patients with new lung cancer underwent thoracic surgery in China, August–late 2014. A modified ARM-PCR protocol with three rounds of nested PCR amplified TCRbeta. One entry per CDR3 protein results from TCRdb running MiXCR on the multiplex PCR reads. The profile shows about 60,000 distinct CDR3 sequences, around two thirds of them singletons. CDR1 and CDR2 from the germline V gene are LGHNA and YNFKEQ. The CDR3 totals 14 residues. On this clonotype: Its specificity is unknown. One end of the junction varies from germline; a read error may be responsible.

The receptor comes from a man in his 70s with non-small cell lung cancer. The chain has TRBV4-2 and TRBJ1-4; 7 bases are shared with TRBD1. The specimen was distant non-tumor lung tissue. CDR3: CVSSQGDSGEKLLF. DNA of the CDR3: TGTGTCAGCAGCCAAGGGGACAGTGGGGAAAAACTGCTTTTT.